Listed below are T cell receptor beta chains from one sample, sequenced in a study of blood T cell repertoires in COVID-19. The assay was immunoSEQ multiplex PCR, and TCRdb's table has in-frame clones only and misses some. The table shows around 150,000 clones, with 82% occurring only once. Sequencing used peripheral blood. The receptors derive from a middle-aged woman with COVID-19, enrolled during active disease. CDR3s include the opening cysteine and the closing phenylalanine or tryptophan. The order of the fields is D gene, V gene, CDR3 protein. D genes are given only for firm matches.

>.|TRBV27
CASSRMDRDAETQYF
>.|TRBV27
CASSLRGWERSYNEQFF
>.|TRBV19
CASSMVQGYEQYF
>.|TRBV27
CASSYQNAYNEQFF
>.|TRBV5-4
CASSLWRETQYF
>.|TRBV7-8
CASSLGGHGYTF
>.|TRBV18
CASGSTRTEGSDF
>TRBD2|TRBV9
CASSVKAGVGTGELFF
>TRBD1|TRBV7-9
CASSLGGTGGYNEQFF
>.|TRBV12-3/TRBV12-4
CASTPRQAREAFF
>.|TRBV7-9
CASSSTQGNTGELFF
>TRBD1|TRBV7-9
CASSPGQGLTFF
>TRBD1|TRBV7-2
CASSLRTGSWGLSNQPQHF
>.|TRBV29-1
CSVRAPPNYGYTF
>TRBD1|TRBV9
CASSVARTGLYGYTF
>TRBD1|TRBV5-4
CASSQDRNQPQHF
>TRBD1|TRBV5-6
CASSEGQGQDTQYF
>.|TRBV18
CASSPYGTQKETQYF
>.|TRBV12-5
CASLRQGHQPQHF
>.|TRBV19
CASSTETGETQYF